Following are 20 T cell receptor beta chains from one sample sequenced in a study of OX40 agonist ivuxolimab in advanced cancers. TCRdb keeps only in-frame clones here, not all; method: immunoSEQ multiplex PCR. The sample shows about 80,000 clones, approximately 85% of them seen only once. The sequenced sample was CD4+ or CD8+ T cells sorted from blood, obtained in a trial of the OX40 agonist ivuxolimab. These receptors were taken from an adult with an advanced solid tumor such as melanoma, head and neck, liver or kidney cancer.

This rearrangement joins TRBV5-1 to TRBJ2-2; tentative D call: TRBD2 (6 bases). Deletions cut 4 bases from V and 7 bases from J, with 11 bases between. The CDR3 loop spans 13 amino acids. From germline, CDR1 is SGHRS and CDR2 YFSETQ. The DNA of the CDR3 is TGCGCCAGCAGCACCCAGGGAGGCGGGGAGCTGTTTTTT. This codes for CASSTQGGGELFF.

The chain recombines TRBV7-9 with TRBJ2-1; D perhaps matches TRBD2 (6 bases). Between the trimmed V and J ends, which lost 6 bases and 6 bases, there was a span of 12 bases. The germline V gene encodes CDR1 SEHNR and CDR2 FQNEAQ (reference sequence). The CDR3 length is 13 residues. The CDR3 region has the DNA TGTGCCAGCAGTAGAGGGACTCCCAATGAGCAGTTCTTC. It specifies CASSRGTPNEQFF. The full variable domain, completed using reference TRBV7-9 and TRBJ2-1, is DTGVSQNPRHKITKRGQNVTFRCDPISEHNRLYWYRQTLGQGPEFLTYFQNEAQLEKSRLLSDRFSAERPKGSFSTLEIQRTEQGDSAMYLCASSRGTPNEQFFGPGTRLTVL.

V usage is TRBV5-1 and J usage is TRBJ2-5, with TRBD1 as a possible D gene (6 bases). The CDR3 runs to 15 residues. Trimming shortened V by 4 bases and J by 2 bases, and 15 bases separated the two germline ends. Germline V gives CDR1 SGHRS, CDR2 YFSETQ. CDR3 loop: CASSRRTGQQETQYF. The CDR3 nucleotides read TGCGCCAGCAGCCGTAGGACGGGACAACAAGAGACCCAGTACTTC.

The rearrangement links TRBV12-5 to TRBJ1-1; D gene ambiguous. Germline lookup yields CDR1 LGHNT and CDR2 FRNRAP. The V gene lost 0 bases and the J gene lost 7 bases, with 6 bases spanning the gap. The CDR3 loop spans 12 amino acids. In DNA form, the CDR3 reads TGTGCTAGTGGTTTGGTAACGGGTGAAGCTTTCTTT. It is translated as CASGLVTGEAFF. The whole variable domain, filled in from reference TRBV12-5 and TRBJ1-1, reads DARVTQTPRHKVTEMGQEVTMRCQPILGHNTVFWYRQTMMQGLELLAYFRNRAPLDDSGMPKDRFSAEMPDATLATLKIQPSEPRDSAVYFCASGLVTGEAFFGQGTRLTVV.

This clone appeared a single time. The chain is built from TRBV5-4 and TRBJ1-2; D remains unclear. This CDR3 has 12 residues. Trimming pared 4 bases from V and 3 bases from J, leaving 7 bases between. CDR1 SGHNT and CDR2 YYREEE come from the germline V gene (reference sequence). CDR3: CASSGSYYGYTF. The CDR3 DNA is TGTGCCAGCAGCGGCTCATACTATGGCTACACCTTC.

The chain is built from TRBV9 and TRBJ1-6; 7 positions match TRBD1. This CDR3 has 16 amino acids. Germline V CDR1 and CDR2: SGDLS, YYNGEE. Germline trimming cut 4 bases from V and 1 base from J; bases unmatched to any gene: 5. The DNA for the CDR3 is TGTGCCAGCAGCCGACAGGGAGGGTCCTATAATTCACCCCTCCACTTT. Translation: CASSRQGGSYNSPLHF.

The genes are TRBV6-1 and TRBJ2-3; D possibly matches TRBD1 or TRBD2 (5 bases each). The germline V gene has CDR1 MNHNS and CDR2 SASEGT. V dropped 3 bases and J dropped 5 bases, with 12 bases sitting between them. This CDR3 is 14 amino acids long. The CDR3 coding sequence is TGTGCCAGCAGTGACGTCGTTGGGGGAGATACGCAGTATTTT. Encoded protein: CASSDVVGGDTQYF.

This chain uses TRBV7-6 with TRBJ1-1; weak D call: TRBD1 (5 bases). Germline assignment: CDR1 SGHVS and CDR2 FNYEAQ. Trimming pared 4 bases from V and 1 base from J, leaving 7 bases between. The CDR3 consists of 13 residues. CDR3 nucleotides: TGTGCCAGCAGCTCCGGGGGGAACACTGAAGCTTTCTTT. Translated, it gives CASSSGGNTEAFF.

This clone showed up just once. The chain is built from TRBV7-8 and TRBJ2-1; D is possibly TRBD2 (5 bases). The CDR3 has 15 amino acids. Trimming shortened V by 4 bases and J by 6 bases, and 16 bases separated the two germline ends. Germline CDR1 is SGHVS and CDR2 is FQNEAQ. CDR3 nucleotide sequence: TGTGCCAGCAGCTCGAGGAGGCTAGCTACCAATGAGCAGTTCTTC. Translated: CASSSRRLATNEQFF.

Remarks on this clone: Other DNA sequences in the same sample also yield this CDR3. The gene calls are TRBV2 and TRBJ2-5, with D unresolved. The V gene's germline CDR1 is SNHLY and CDR2 FYNNEI. CDR3 length: 11 residues. The ends were cut back, 6 bases at V and 5 bases at J, with 7 bases in the middle. The CDR3 here is CASRGGETQYF. DNA of the CDR3: TGTGCCAGCAGGGGTGGGGAGACCCAGTACTTC.

V is TRBV4-3 and J is TRBJ1-1; D not certain. V shed 0 bases and J shed 8 bases, with 13 bases lying between them. The germline V gene encodes CDR1 LGHNA and CDR2 YSLEER. The CDR3 contains 14 residues. The CDR3 region is CASSQDRQSLEAFF. The CDR3 DNA reads as TGCGCCAGCAGCCAAGATAGGCAGAGTCTAGAAGCTTTCTTT.

The rearrangement links TRBV5-4 to TRBJ1-3, with D unclear. The CDR3 is made up of 13 amino acids. Germline V gene sequence: CDR1 SGHNT, CDR2 YYREEE (reference sequence). Trimming stripped 2 bases from V and 0 bases from J, with 3 bases between. The DNA of the CDR3 is TGTGCCAGCAGCTTTTCCTCTGGAAACACCATATATTTT. This translates into CASSFSSGNTIYF.

V and J are TRBV4-3 and TRBJ1-2; maybe TRBD1 (5 bases). CDR3 length equals 15 residues. Germline V gene sequence: CDR1 LGHNA, CDR2 YSLEER. Trimming shortened V by 0 bases and J by 7 bases, and 15 bases separated the two germline ends. CDR3 loop: CASSQEWGSRGGYTF. The CDR3 DNA reads TGCGCCAGCAGCCAAGAATGGGGGTCACGGGGTGGCTACACCTTC.

The J gene is TRBJ2-5, the V gene TRBV5-6, with a possible D match to TRBD1 (6 bases). Germline V CDR1 and CDR2: SGHDT, YYEEEE. V lost 4 bases and J lost 2, with 12 bases in between. The CDR3 covers 14 residues. The CDR3 here is CASSQDSAQETQYF. CDR3 bases: TGTGCCAGCAGCCAGGACAGTGCACAAGAGACCCAGTACTTC.

This clone was recorded once. V usage is TRBV27 and J usage is TRBJ2-2; D is undetermined. This CDR3 spans 11 amino acids. Deletions cut 7 bases from V and 3 bases from J, with 3 bases between. Germline V gene sequence: CDR1 MNHEY, CDR2 SMNVEV (reference sequence). This CDR3 is CASTHTGELFF. The CDR3, as DNA: TGTGCCAGCACCCACACCGGGGAGCTGTTTTTT.

This chain links TRBV7-9 with TRBJ1-1; D gene uncertain. Germline CDR1 SEHNR, CDR2 FQNEAQ (reference sequence). Trimming cost V 4 bases and J 6 bases, with 21 bases left between them. CDR3 length equals 16 residues. CDR3 region: CASSSPGVRGRAEAFF. Here the CDR3 DNA reads TGTGCCAGCAGCTCCCCCGGCGTCCGAGGAAGGGCTGAAGCTTTCTTT.

J is TRBJ1-2 and V is TRBV5-4, with D possibly matching TRBD1 (5 bases). Germline-derived CDR1 and CDR2 are SGHNT and YYREEE (reference sequence). V lost 3 bases and J lost 4, with 16 bases in between. The CDR3 runs 15 residues. The CDR3 region is CASSSLSRGAYGYTF. The DNA of the CDR3 is TGTGCCAGCAGCTCACTGTCCCGTGGGGCCTATGGCTACACCTTC.

The chain has TRBV20-1 and TRBJ2-5; unclear D gene. Germline loops: CDR1 DFQATT, CDR2 SNEGSKA (reference sequence). Trimming took off 3 bases at V and 7 bases at J, with 9 bases between the two ends. This CDR3 region has 11 residues. The CDR3 DNA reads TGCAGTGCTAGGGTTGCTGGGACCCAGTACTTC. Its translation: CSARVAGTQYF.

DNA of the CDR3: TGCGCCAGCAGCCGGATAGGTTCAACCAAAAACATTCAGTACTTC. This translates into CASSRIGSTKNIQYF. The J gene is TRBJ2-4, the V gene TRBV4-1; D unresolved. There are 15 residues in the CDR3. Germline V gene sequence: CDR1 MGHRA, CDR2 YSYEKL. Trimming removed 4 bases from V and 2 bases from J, with 12 bases in between.

The genes are TRBV7-7 and TRBJ2-5; 8 positions match TRBD2. The V segment lost 3 bases and the J segment 2 bases; nucleotides outside the gene matches: 17. This CDR3 is built from 19 residues. In germline, CDR1 is SSHAT, CDR2 FNYEAQ (reference sequence). In DNA form, the CDR3 reads TGTGCCAGCAGCTTCTCCCACCCGGGGGTAGCGGGGAAACAAGAGACCCAGTACTTC. Its protein is CASSFSHPGVAGKQETQYF. The full variable domain, its missing parts supplied by reference TRBV7-7 and TRBJ2-5, is GAGVSQSPRYKVTKRGQDVTLRCDPISSHATLYWYQQALGQGPEFLTYFNYEAQPDKSGLPSDRFSAERPEGSISTLTIQRTEQRDSAMYRCASSFSHPGVAGKQETQYFGPGTRLLVL.